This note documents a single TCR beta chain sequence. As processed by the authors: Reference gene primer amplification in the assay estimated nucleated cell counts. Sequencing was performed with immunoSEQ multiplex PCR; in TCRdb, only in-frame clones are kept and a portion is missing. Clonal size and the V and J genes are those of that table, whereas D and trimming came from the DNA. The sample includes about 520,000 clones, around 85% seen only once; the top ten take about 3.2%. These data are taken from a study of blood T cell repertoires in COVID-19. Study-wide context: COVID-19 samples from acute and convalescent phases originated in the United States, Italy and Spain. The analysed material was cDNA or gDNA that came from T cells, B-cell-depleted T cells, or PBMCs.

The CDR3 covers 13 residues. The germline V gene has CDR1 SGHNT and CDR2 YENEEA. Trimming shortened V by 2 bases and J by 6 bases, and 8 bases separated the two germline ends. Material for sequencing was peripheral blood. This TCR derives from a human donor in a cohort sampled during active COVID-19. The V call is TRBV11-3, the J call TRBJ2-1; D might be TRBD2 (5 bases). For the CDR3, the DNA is TGTGCCAGCAGCTTAAGAGGGAGCAATGAGCAGTTCTTC. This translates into CASSLRGSNEQFF.